These T cell receptor beta chains were read from a single sample in a study of blood T cell repertoires in COVID-19. The method was immunoSEQ multiplex PCR; TCRdb's version includes in-frame clones alone and lacks a portion of them. Of fewer than 350,000 clones listed, about 90% are singletons. What was sequenced was PBMCs or T cells enriched from blood (not recorded which). The receptors shown here come from a woman under 30 with acute COVID-19. Both conserved end residues are part of each CDR3. The order of the fields is J gene, V gene, clone size, D gene, CDR3 protein, CDR3 DNA. A D gene is named only where the DNA matches it firmly. Size is omitted from some rows. Given values are once, few, many or a class for expanded clones.

TRBJ1-6 TRBV4-1 . . CASSQGTTKSSYNSPLHF TGCGCCAGCAGCCAAGGGACAACCAAGAGCTCCTATAATTCACCCCTCCACTTT
TRBJ1-6 TRBV7-8 . . CASSLGQGGNSPLHF TGTGCCAGCAGCTTAGGGCAGGGAGGGAATTCACCCCTCCACTTT
TRBJ2-7 TRBV7-9 . . CASSSAQFLFYEQYF TGTGCCAGCAGCTCCGCTCAGTTCCTTTTTTACGAGCAGTACTTC
TRBJ2-1 TRBV25-1 . TRBD2 CASSELTPGTSTYNEQFF TGTGCCAGCAGTGAATTAACTCCCGGGACTAGCACCTACAATGAGCAGTTCTTC
TRBJ1-3 TRBV27 . TRBD1 CASSDGTAEGNTIYF TGTGCCAGCAGTGACGGGACAGCCGAGGGAAACACCATATATTTT
TRBJ2-7 TRBV29-1 . TRBD1 CSFTGTGNYEQYF TGCAGCTTTACCGGGACAGGGAATTACGAGCAGTACTTC
TRBJ1-4 TRBV28 . TRBD1 CASSLTQGLTNEKLFF TGTGCCAGCAGTTTAACACAGGGGTTGACTAATGAAAAACTGTTTTTT
TRBJ1-2 TRBV27 . . CASSLSGTGGSYGYTF TGTGCCAGCAGTTTATCGGGAACCGGGGGTTCCTATGGCTACACCTTC
TRBJ2-7 TRBV4-2 . . CASSQETAVTYEQYF TGTGCCAGCAGCCAGGAGACCGCAGTCACCTACGAGCAGTACTTC
TRBJ1-3 TRBV19 few TRBD1 CASSIVGQGSGNTIYF TGTGCCAGTAGTATCGTCGGACAGGGTAGCGGAAACACCATATATTTT
TRBJ2-7 TRBV4-2 . . CASRRSGQSSYEQYF TGTGCCAGCAGAAGAAGCGGGCAAAGCTCCTACGAGCAGTACTTC
TRBJ2-1 TRBV18 . TRBD2 CASSSGLAGDNEQFF TGTGCCAGCTCATCGGGACTAGCGGGAGACAATGAGCAGTTCTTC
TRBJ2-2 TRBV2 . . CASLRGGNTGELFF TGTGCCAGCTTGAGGGGGGGAAACACCGGGGAGCTGTTTTTT
TRBJ2-3 TRBV30 . TRBD2 CAWNSGGPSDTQYF TGTGCCTGGAACTCGGGAGGGCCCTCAGATACGCAGTATTTT
TRBJ2-1 TRBV5-6 . TRBD2 CASTRGLAKNEQFF TGTGCCAGCACCAGGGGACTAGCGAAGAATGAGCAGTTCTTC
TRBJ2-7 TRBV7-9 . TRBD1 CASSWGQGGYEQYF TGTGCCAGCAGCTGGGGACAGGGTGGGTACGAGCAGTACTTC
TRBJ2-2 TRBV2 . TRBD2 CASRDGLAGGTTFLFF TGTGCCAGCAGGGACGGACTAGCGGGAGGTACCACGTTTCTGTTTTTT
TRBJ2-2 TRBV30 . TRBD2 CAWSVFSSGPTGELFF TGTGCCTGGAGTGTTTTTTCTAGCGGGCCCACCGGGGAGCTGTTTTTT
TRBJ1-2 TRBV5-1 . TRBD1 CASSGTASYGYTF TGCGCCAGCAGTGGGACAGCAAGCTATGGCTACACCTTC
TRBJ1-4 TRBV7-2 . TRBD1 CASSLLGTGSGEKLFF TGTGCCAGCAGCTTACTAGGGACAGGGTCGGGTGAAAAACTGTTTTTT
TRBJ1-6 TRBV11-3 . . CASSLGRNSPLHF TGTGCCAGCAGCTTAGGGCGGAATTCACCCCTCCACTTT
TRBJ2-1 TRBV11-2 . TRBD2 CASSRLAGYNEQFF TGTGCCAGCAGCCGACTAGCGGGGTACAATGAGCAGTTCTTC
TRBJ2-7 TRBV27 . TRBD2 CASSRLAGGDEQYF TGTGCCAGCAGTAGGCTAGCGGGAGGAGACGAGCAGTACTTC
TRBJ2-5 TRBV19 . . CASSMGGGQETQYF TGTGCCAGTAGTATGGGGGGAGGCCAAGAGACCCAGTACTTC